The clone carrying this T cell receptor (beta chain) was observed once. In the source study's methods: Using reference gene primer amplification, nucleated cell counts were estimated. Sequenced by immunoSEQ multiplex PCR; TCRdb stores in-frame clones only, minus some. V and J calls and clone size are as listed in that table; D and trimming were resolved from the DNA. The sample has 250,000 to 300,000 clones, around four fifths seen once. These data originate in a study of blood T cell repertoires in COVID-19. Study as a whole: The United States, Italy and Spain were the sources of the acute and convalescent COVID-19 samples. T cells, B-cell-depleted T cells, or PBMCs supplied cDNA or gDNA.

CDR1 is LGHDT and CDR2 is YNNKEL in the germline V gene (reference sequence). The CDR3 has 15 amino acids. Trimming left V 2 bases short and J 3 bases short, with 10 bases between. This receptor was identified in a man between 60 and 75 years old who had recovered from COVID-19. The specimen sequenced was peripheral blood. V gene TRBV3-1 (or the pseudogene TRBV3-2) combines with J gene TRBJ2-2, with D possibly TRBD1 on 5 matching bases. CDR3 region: CASSQRRADTGELFF. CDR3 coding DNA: TGTGCCAGCAGCCAACGCAGGGCAGACACCGGGGAGCTGTTTTTT.